The rows below give T cell receptor beta chains drawn from one sample of a study of T cell responses to AZD1222 COVID-19 vaccine. Data came from immunoSEQ multiplex PCR; TCRdb stores just in-frame clones and leaves some out. The sample has tens of thousands of clones; about 87% are singletons. The specimen was peripheral blood, collected on day 0 of AZD1222 vaccination. The receptors were sampled from an adult in good health. Both conserved end residues are part of each CDR3. The order of the fields is V gene, D gene, J gene, clone size, CDR3 DNA, CDR3 protein. The D gene is left open where the match is weak. For some rows the clone size is stated as once, few or many, or as a class when expanded; others skip it.

V gene: TRBV3-1/TRBV3-2
D gene: TRBD2
J gene: TRBJ2-5
clone size: -
CDR3 DNA: TGTGCCAGCAGCCAGGGAGGGAAAGAGACCCAGTACTTC
CDR3 protein: CASSQGGKETQYF

V gene: TRBV19
D gene: -
J gene: TRBJ1-1
clone size: once
CDR3 DNA: TGTGCCAGTAGTATATTGGGGGTAACTGAAGCTTTCTTT
CDR3 protein: CASSILGVTEAFF

V gene: TRBV11-3
D gene: TRBD1
J gene: TRBJ2-3
clone size: -
CDR3 DNA: TGTGCCAGCAGCTTAGAACAGGGGGCGGGGACGCAGTATTTT
CDR3 protein: CASSLEQGAGTQYF

V gene: TRBV18
D gene: -
J gene: TRBJ1-1
clone size: -
CDR3 DNA: TGTGCCAGCTCACCTAATCTCCAGATACAGGGTTCCCGAATGAACACTGAAGCTTTCTTT
CDR3 protein: CASSPNLQIQGSRMNTEAFF

V gene: TRBV30
D gene: -
J gene: TRBJ1-6
clone size: once
CDR3 DNA: TGTGCCTGGACCGACGGAACCAAACCCCTCCACTTT
CDR3 protein: CAWTDGTKPLHF

V gene: TRBV7-8
D gene: -
J gene: TRBJ1-1
clone size: -
CDR3 DNA: TGTGCCAGCAGCTCCGGGACGACAAACACTGAAGCTTTCTTT
CDR3 protein: CASSSGTTNTEAFF

V gene: TRBV6-1
D gene: -
J gene: TRBJ1-5
clone size: -
CDR3 DNA: TGTGCCAGCAGTAAAGGCCGGGACCCTGTGGATCAGCCCCAGCATTTT
CDR3 protein: CASSKGRDPVDQPQHF

V gene: TRBV7-2
D gene: -
J gene: TRBJ1-6
clone size: -
CDR3 DNA: TGTGCCAGCAGCTTTCCCGGGGGTAGTAGTTCACCCCTCCACTTT
CDR3 protein: CASSFPGGSSSPLHF

V gene: TRBV19
D gene: TRBD1
J gene: TRBJ1-5
clone size: -
CDR3 DNA: TGTGCCAGTAGTATAGGGACAGGGTATCAGCCCCAGCATTTT
CDR3 protein: CASSIGTGYQPQHF

V gene: TRBV5-1
D gene: -
J gene: TRBJ2-7
clone size: -
CDR3 DNA: TGCGCCAGCAGCTTCGAGGGACGCGAGCAGTACTTC
CDR3 protein: CASSFEGREQYF

V gene: TRBV30
D gene: -
J gene: TRBJ1-3
clone size: -
CDR3 DNA: TGTGCCTGGAGTCTCTCCCGCAACACCATATATTTT
CDR3 protein: CAWSLSRNTIYF

V gene: TRBV6-5
D gene: TRBD1
J gene: TRBJ1-2
clone size: -
CDR3 DNA: TGTGCCAGCAGTTATGGACAGGGAATTGACTATGGCTACACCTTC
CDR3 protein: CASSYGQGIDYGYTF

V gene: TRBV5-4
D gene: -
J gene: TRBJ2-7
clone size: medium-sized
CDR3 DNA: TGTGCCAGCAGCGGGCCGACAGATGGCTACGAGCAGTACTTC
CDR3 protein: CASSGPTDGYEQYF

V gene: TRBV2
D gene: -
J gene: TRBJ1-4
clone size: -
CDR3 DNA: TGTGCCAGCGTTCTAGACAGCGATGAAAAACTGTTTTTT
CDR3 protein: CASVLDSDEKLFF

V gene: TRBV3-1/TRBV3-2
D gene: -
J gene: TRBJ2-7
clone size: -
CDR3 DNA: TGTGCCAGCAGCCAAGATTGGGTGAGGGAGCAGTACTTC
CDR3 protein: CASSQDWVREQYF

V gene: TRBV6-1
D gene: TRBD1
J gene: TRBJ2-1
clone size: -
CDR3 DNA: TGTGCCAGCAGTGAAATAGGGAAGGGGGCTCGTGGCGATGAGCAGTTCTTC
CDR3 protein: CASSEIGKGARGDEQFF

V gene: TRBV12-2
D gene: -
J gene: TRBJ1-5
clone size: -
CDR3 DNA: TGTGCAAGTCGCTTTCCAGGGAGTCCCCTTAGCAATCAGCCCCAGCATTTT
CDR3 protein: CASRFPGSPLSNQPQHF

V gene: TRBV6-1
D gene: TRBD1
J gene: TRBJ1-4
clone size: -
CDR3 DNA: TGTGCCAGCAGTGAAGACAGGGGGAAAGAAAAACTGTTTTTT
CDR3 protein: CASSEDRGKEKLFF

V gene: TRBV6-6
D gene: TRBD1
J gene: TRBJ1-2
clone size: -
CDR3 DNA: TGTGCCAGCAGTGTGGACAGGAGATATGGCTACACCTTC
CDR3 protein: CASSVDRRYGYTF

V gene: TRBV18
D gene: TRBD1
J gene: TRBJ2-7
clone size: -
CDR3 DNA: TGTGCCAGCTCACCAAGCGTGAGTACAGGGGGCTACGAGCAGTACTTC
CDR3 protein: CASSPSVSTGGYEQYF

V gene: TRBV30
D gene: TRBD1
J gene: TRBJ1-2
clone size: -
CDR3 DNA: TGTGCCTGCGACAGGGCGCGTGGCTACACCTTC
CDR3 protein: CACDRARGYTF

V gene: TRBV28
D gene: TRBD2
J gene: TRBJ2-3
clone size: -
CDR3 DNA: TGTGCCAGCAGTCCCTGGCTAGCGGATACCACAGATACGCAGTATTTT
CDR3 protein: CASSPWLADTTDTQYF

V gene: TRBV18
D gene: -
J gene: TRBJ1-2
clone size: -
CDR3 DNA: TGTGCCAGCTCTCGGGACACCAGTAACTATGGCTACACCTTC
CDR3 protein: CASSRDTSNYGYTF

V gene: TRBV5-1
D gene: TRBD1
J gene: TRBJ1-4
clone size: -
CDR3 DNA: TGCGCCAGCAGCGCCTCCGGGACAGGGGTGTTTAGATCTAATGAAAAACTGTTTTTT
CDR3 protein: CASSASGTGVFRSNEKLFF

V gene: TRBV9
D gene: -
J gene: TRBJ1-1
clone size: -
CDR3 DNA: TGTGCCAGCAGCCCCGGGAGGGTCCAAGTGAACACTGAAGCTTTCTTT
CDR3 protein: CASSPGRVQVNTEAFF

V gene: TRBV7-9
D gene: -
J gene: TRBJ2-1
clone size: -
CDR3 DNA: TGTGCCAGCAGCTTGTACGGGAGAGAAGACAATGAGCAGTTCTTC
CDR3 protein: CASSLYGREDNEQFF

V gene: TRBV3-1/TRBV3-2
D gene: -
J gene: TRBJ2-7
clone size: -
CDR3 DNA: TGTGCCAGCAGCCAGCAGGGGGGCAGCGAGCAGTACTTC
CDR3 protein: CASSQQGGSEQYF

V gene: TRBV11-2
D gene: -
J gene: TRBJ1-1
clone size: -
CDR3 DNA: TGTGCCAGCAGCTTAGATCTGAACACTGAAGCTTTCTTT
CDR3 protein: CASSLDLNTEAFF

V gene: TRBV9
D gene: -
J gene: TRBJ2-3
clone size: -
CDR3 DNA: TGTGCCAGCAGCGTAGAGAGCATTAAAACAGATACGCAGTATTTT
CDR3 protein: CASSVESIKTDTQYF

V gene: TRBV12-3/TRBV12-4
D gene: -
J gene: TRBJ2-3
clone size: -
CDR3 DNA: TGTGCCAGCAGTATCACAGATACGCAGTATTTT
CDR3 protein: CASSITDTQYF

V gene: TRBV11-2
D gene: -
J gene: TRBJ1-2
clone size: -
CDR3 DNA: TGTGCCAGCAGTCCAGGGTTTGGCTACACCTTC
CDR3 protein: CASSPGFGYTF

V gene: TRBV18
D gene: -
J gene: TRBJ2-6
clone size: -
CDR3 DNA: TGTGCCAGCTCACCACTAGGAAGGCCGATTTCACTCAACTCTGGGGCCAACGTCCTGACTTTC
CDR3 protein: CASSPLGRPISLNSGANVLTF

V gene: TRBV10-1
D gene: -
J gene: TRBJ2-1
clone size: -
CDR3 DNA: TGCGCCAGCAGTGAGAGGCTCAACAATGAGCAGTTCTTC
CDR3 protein: CASSERLNNEQFF

V gene: TRBV2
D gene: -
J gene: TRBJ1-2
clone size: -
CDR3 DNA: TGTGCCAGCAGTGAACTCCCAGCCTATGGCTACACCTTC
CDR3 protein: CASSELPAYGYTF

V gene: TRBV9
D gene: -
J gene: TRBJ2-2
clone size: -
CDR3 DNA: TGTGCCAGCAGCGTAGTATCTCAGTCGGGCAGGACCGGGGAGCTGTTTTTT
CDR3 protein: CASSVVSQSGRTGELFF

V gene: TRBV11-2
D gene: -
J gene: TRBJ1-2
clone size: -
CDR3 DNA: TGTGCCAGCAGCTTAGATCATATGGGTTCCTATGGCTACACCTTC
CDR3 protein: CASSLDHMGSYGYTF

V gene: TRBV5-1
D gene: -
J gene: TRBJ1-1
clone size: -
CDR3 DNA: TGCGCCAGCAGCAGAATAGAGGGCACTGAAGCTTTCTTT
CDR3 protein: CASSRIEGTEAFF

V gene: TRBV19
D gene: TRBD1
J gene: TRBJ1-4
clone size: -
CDR3 DNA: TGTGCCCCGGCGACAGGGAATGAAAAACTGTTTTTT
CDR3 protein: CAPATGNEKLFF

V gene: TRBV19
D gene: TRBD1
J gene: TRBJ2-3
clone size: -
CDR3 DNA: TGTGCCAGTAGTACACAGGGGAAGGGTACAGATACGCAGTATTTT
CDR3 protein: CASSTQGKGTDTQYF

V gene: TRBV5-1
D gene: -
J gene: TRBJ1-2
clone size: -
CDR3 DNA: TGCGCCAGCAGCCCTACCGGGGGGGCCCGGGGTGGCTACACCTTC
CDR3 protein: CASSPTGGARGGYTF

V gene: TRBV5-1
D gene: TRBD2
J gene: TRBJ2-5
clone size: once
CDR3 DNA: TGCGCCAGCAGCTTGGGGGCTAGCGGGGGCCAAGAGACCCAGTACTTC
CDR3 protein: CASSLGASGGQETQYF

V gene: TRBV5-1
D gene: -
J gene: TRBJ1-3
clone size: -
CDR3 DNA: TGCGCCAGCAGCAAGCGTGGACAGGGAAACACCATATATTTT
CDR3 protein: CASSKRGQGNTIYF

V gene: TRBV12-3/TRBV12-4
D gene: -
J gene: TRBJ2-3
clone size: once
CDR3 DNA: TGTGCCAGCAGTCGGGTCACAGATACGCAGTATTTT
CDR3 protein: CASSRVTDTQYF

V gene: TRBV5-1
D gene: TRBD1
J gene: TRBJ2-7
clone size: -
CDR3 DNA: TGCGCCAGCAGTTTGGACAGGGTTATTGGGGAGCAGTACTTC
CDR3 protein: CASSLDRVIGEQYF

V gene: TRBV6-5
D gene: -
J gene: TRBJ2-7
clone size: -
CDR3 DNA: TGTGCCTGCACGGCTGTTGCGGAGCAGTACTTC
CDR3 protein: CACTAVAEQYF

V gene: TRBV12-5
D gene: -
J gene: TRBJ1-3
clone size: -
CDR3 DNA: TGTGCTAGTGGTTGGCGGGACGGCAACTCTGGAAACACCATATATTTT
CDR3 protein: CASGWRDGNSGNTIYF

V gene: TRBV2
D gene: -
J gene: TRBJ2-7
clone size: -
CDR3 DNA: TGTGCCAGCACAACAGGGTTTTACGAGCAGTACTTC
CDR3 protein: CASTTGFYEQYF

V gene: TRBV5-1
D gene: -
J gene: TRBJ2-7
clone size: -
CDR3 DNA: TGCGCCAGCAGCGCCAACTACGAGCAGTACTTC
CDR3 protein: CASSANYEQYF

V gene: TRBV6-1
D gene: -
J gene: TRBJ2-5
clone size: -
CDR3 DNA: TGTGCCAGCAGTGAGGGGTACCATCAGACCCAGTACTTC
CDR3 protein: CASSEGYHQTQYF

V gene: TRBV2
D gene: -
J gene: TRBJ1-5
clone size: -
CDR3 DNA: TGTGCCAGCAGTGCCGGGTATGGCAATCAGCCCCAGCATTTT
CDR3 protein: CASSAGYGNQPQHF

V gene: TRBV5-1
D gene: TRBD1
J gene: TRBJ2-3
clone size: -
CDR3 DNA: TGCGCCAGCAGCTTGGAGGGACAGGGTATCGCAGATACGCAGTATTTT
CDR3 protein: CASSLEGQGIADTQYF